A single sample gave rise to the 5 T cell receptor beta chains below, sequenced in a study of T cells of healthy individuals. TCRdb re-called the 5' RACE reads with MiXCR, one entry per CDR3 protein. This repertoire shows some 85,000 distinct CDR3 sequences, 4% to 5.5% found once; its top ten account for 6.5% to 8%. These receptors all come from a female donor in good health.

This clonotype was seen repeatedly, ten times or more. The rearrangement joins TRBV29-1 to TRBJ1-5; D remains unclear. This CDR3 spans 13 amino acids. The V end lost 5 bases, the J end lost 0 bases, and 8 bases lay between the germline ends. Germline assignment: CDR1 SQVTM and CDR2 ANQGSEA. The CDR3 reads CSVRQNSNQPQHF. Here the CDR3 DNA reads TGCAGCGTTCGGCAGAATAGCAATCAGCCCCAGCATTTT.

A note on this clonotype: A much larger clone lies a single base off, so this may be a read error. J is TRBJ2-1 and V is TRBV11-1; 10 positions match TRBD1. Germline assignment: CDR1 SGHAT and CDR2 FQDESV (reference sequence). V lost 1 base and J lost 6; bases outside the gene matches: 9. This CDR3 is built from 17 residues. The CDR3 reads CASSLDSDRGVFNEQFF. The CDR3 nucleotides are TGTGCCAGCAGCTTAGATTCGGACAGGGGGGTTTTCAATGAGCAGTTCTTC. The whole variable domain, remainder taken from reference TRBV11-1 and TRBJ2-1, is EAEVAQSPRYKITEKSQAVAFWCDPISGHATLYWYRQILGQGPELLVQFQDESVVDDSQLPKDRFSAERLKGVDSTLKIQPAELGDSAMYLCASSLDSDRGVFNEQFFGPGTRLTVL.

This chain connects TRBV6-6 to TRBJ1-4, with a possible D match to TRBD1 (5 bases). V was trimmed by 4 bases and J by 13 bases, leaving 13 bases between them. CDR1 is MNHNY and CDR2 is SVGAGI in the germline V gene (reference sequence). The CDR3 is 12 residues long. Written as DNA, the CDR3 is TGTGCCAGCAGTTCTGACAGATTAGGACTGTTTTTT. Translation gives CASSSDRLGLFF.

This clonotype was seen ten or more times. This chain connects TRBV29-1 to TRBJ2-3; no firm D call. The CDR3 contains 12 residues. Trimming stripped 4 bases from V and 0 bases from J, with 5 bases between. The germline CDR1 and CDR2 sequences are SQVTM and ANQGSEA. The CDR3 DNA sequence: TGCAGCGTTGGGCTAAGCACAGATACGCAGTATTTT. Its translation: CSVGLSTDTQYF.

In its sample, this clonotype was seen once. A read error is possible here, since a much larger clone lies one base away. V is TRBV7-2 and J is TRBJ2-1; 10 bases are a match to TRBD1. There are 16 residues in the CDR3. CDR1 and CDR2 from the germline V gene are SGHTA and FQGNSA. The CDR3 reads CAGSAKTGTGDNEQFF. CDR3 DNA sequence: TGTGCCGGCAGCGCTAAAACCGGGACAGGGGACAATGAGCAGTTCTTC.